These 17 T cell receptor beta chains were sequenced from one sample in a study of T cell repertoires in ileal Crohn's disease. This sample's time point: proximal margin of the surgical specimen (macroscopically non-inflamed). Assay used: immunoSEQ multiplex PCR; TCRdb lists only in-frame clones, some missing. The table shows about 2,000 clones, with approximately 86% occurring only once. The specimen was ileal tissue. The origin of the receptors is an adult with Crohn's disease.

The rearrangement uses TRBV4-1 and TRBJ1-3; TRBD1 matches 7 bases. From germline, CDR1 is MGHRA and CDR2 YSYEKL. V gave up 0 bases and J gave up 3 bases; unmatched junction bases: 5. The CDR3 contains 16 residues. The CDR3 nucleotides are TGCGCCAGCAGCCAAGATGGGGCAGGGGGTGGAAACACCATATATTTT. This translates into CASSQDGAGGGNTIYF.

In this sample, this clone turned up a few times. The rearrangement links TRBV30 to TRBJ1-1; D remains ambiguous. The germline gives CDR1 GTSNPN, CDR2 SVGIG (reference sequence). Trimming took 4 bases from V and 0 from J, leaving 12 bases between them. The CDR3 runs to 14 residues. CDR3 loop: CAWIWASVNTEAFF. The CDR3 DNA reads TGTGCCTGGATTTGGGCCAGTGTGAACACTGAAGCTTTCTTT.

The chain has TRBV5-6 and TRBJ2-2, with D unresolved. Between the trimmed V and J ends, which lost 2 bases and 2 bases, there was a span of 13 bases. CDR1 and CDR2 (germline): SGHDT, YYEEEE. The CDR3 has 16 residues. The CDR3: CASSLSIRVNTGELFF. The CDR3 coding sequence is TGTGCCAGCAGCTTAAGTATCCGGGTAAACACCGGGGAGCTGTTTTTT.

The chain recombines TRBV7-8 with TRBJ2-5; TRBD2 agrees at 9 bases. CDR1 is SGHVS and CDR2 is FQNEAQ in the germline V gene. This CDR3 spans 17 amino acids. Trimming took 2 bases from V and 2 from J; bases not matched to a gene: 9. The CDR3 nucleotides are TGTGCCAGCAGCTTACGGGGTAGCGGGAGTATACAAGAGACCCAGTACTTC. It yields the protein CASSLRGSGSIQETQYF.

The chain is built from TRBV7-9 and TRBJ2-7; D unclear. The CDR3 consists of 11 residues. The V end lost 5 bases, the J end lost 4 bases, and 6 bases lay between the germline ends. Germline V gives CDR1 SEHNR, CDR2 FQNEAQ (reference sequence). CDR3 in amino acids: CASSTQYEQYF. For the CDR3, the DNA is TGTGCCAGCAGCACACAGTACGAGCAGTACTTC.

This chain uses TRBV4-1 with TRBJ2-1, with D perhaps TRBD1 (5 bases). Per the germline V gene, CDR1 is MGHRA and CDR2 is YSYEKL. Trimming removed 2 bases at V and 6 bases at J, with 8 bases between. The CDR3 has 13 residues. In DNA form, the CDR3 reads TGCGCCAGCAGCCAAATCAGGGCCAATGAGCAGTTCTTC. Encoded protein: CASSQIRANEQFF.

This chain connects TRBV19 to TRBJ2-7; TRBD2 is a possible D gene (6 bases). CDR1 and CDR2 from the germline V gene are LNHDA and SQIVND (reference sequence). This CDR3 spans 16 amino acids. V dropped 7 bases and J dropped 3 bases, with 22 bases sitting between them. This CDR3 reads CASKFRSDYPNYEQYF. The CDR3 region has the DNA TGTGCCAGTAAGTTTAGGTCGGACTACCCTAACTACGAGCAGTACTTC.

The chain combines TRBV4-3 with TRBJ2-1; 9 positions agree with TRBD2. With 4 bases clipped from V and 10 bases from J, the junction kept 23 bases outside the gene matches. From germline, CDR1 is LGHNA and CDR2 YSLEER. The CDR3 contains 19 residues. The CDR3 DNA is TGCGCCAGCAGCCGGGTTTGGTTGGTAGCGGGAGCCGGGGGAGAGGAGCAGTTCTTC. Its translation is CASSRVWLVAGAGGEEQFF.

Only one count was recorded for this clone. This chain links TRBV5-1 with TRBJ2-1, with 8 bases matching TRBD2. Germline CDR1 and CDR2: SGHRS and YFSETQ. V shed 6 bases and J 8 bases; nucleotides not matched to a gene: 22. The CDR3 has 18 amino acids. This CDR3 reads CASTSPSASGGNEYEQFF. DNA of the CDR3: TGCGCCAGCACTTCGCCCTCCGCAAGCGGGGGAAATGAATATGAGCAGTTCTTC. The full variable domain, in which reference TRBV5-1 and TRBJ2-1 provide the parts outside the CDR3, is KAGVTQTPRYLIKTRGQQVTLSCSPISGHRSVSWYQQTPGQGLQFLFEYFSETQRNKGNFPGRFSGRQFSNSRSEMNVSTLELGDSALYLCASTSPSASGGNEYEQFFGPGTRLTVL.

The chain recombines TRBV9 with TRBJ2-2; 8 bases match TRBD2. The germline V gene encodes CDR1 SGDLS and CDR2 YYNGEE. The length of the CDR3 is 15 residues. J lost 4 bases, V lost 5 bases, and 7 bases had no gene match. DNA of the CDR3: TGTGCCAGCAGTCCGGGAGGGTGGGTCACCGGGGAGCTGTTTTTT. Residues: CASSPGGWVTGELFF.

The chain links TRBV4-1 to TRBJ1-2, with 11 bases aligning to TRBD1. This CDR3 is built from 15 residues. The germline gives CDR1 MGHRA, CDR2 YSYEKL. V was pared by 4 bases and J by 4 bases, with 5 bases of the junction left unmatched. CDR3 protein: CASSPGQGEGYGYTF. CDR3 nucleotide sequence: TGCGCCAGCAGCCCGGGACAGGGGGAGGGCTATGGCTACACCTTC.

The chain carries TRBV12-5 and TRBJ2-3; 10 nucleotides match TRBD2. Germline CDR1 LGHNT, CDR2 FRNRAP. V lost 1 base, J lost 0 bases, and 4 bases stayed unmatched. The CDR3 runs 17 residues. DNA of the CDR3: TGTGCTAGTGGTTTGGGCCTAGCGGGAGAGAGCACAGATACGCAGTATTTT. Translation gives CASGLGLAGESTDTQYF.

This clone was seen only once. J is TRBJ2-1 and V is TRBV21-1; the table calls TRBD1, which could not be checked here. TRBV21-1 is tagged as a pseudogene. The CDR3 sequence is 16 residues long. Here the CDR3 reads CASSKVIQGSYNEQFF. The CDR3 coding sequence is TGTGCCAGCAGCAAAGTGATCCAGGGATCCTACAATGAGCAGTTCTTC.

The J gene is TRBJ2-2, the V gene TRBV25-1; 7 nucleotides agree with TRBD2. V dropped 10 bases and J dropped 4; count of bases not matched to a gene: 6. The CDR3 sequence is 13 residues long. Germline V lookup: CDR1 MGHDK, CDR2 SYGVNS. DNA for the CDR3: TGTGCCACTGAGGCTAGCGGCACCGGGGAGCTGTTTTTT. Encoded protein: CATEASGTGELFF.

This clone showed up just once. CDR3 DNA: TGTGCCAGCAGCCCCTTCTCAGGGCATAATTCACCCCTCCACTTT. Translated: CASSPFSGHNSPLHF. The V call is TRBV5-4, the J call TRBJ1-6, with a weak D call TRBD1 (5 bases). From germline, CDR1 is SGHNT and CDR2 YYREEE (reference sequence). The length of the CDR3 is 15 residues. V was trimmed by 4 bases and J by 5 bases, leaving 13 bases between them.

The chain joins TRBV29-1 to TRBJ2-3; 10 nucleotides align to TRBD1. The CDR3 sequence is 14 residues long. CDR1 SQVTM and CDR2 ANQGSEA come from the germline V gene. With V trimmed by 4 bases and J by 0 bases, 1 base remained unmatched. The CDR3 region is CSVVGQGSTDTQYF. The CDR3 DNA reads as TGCAGCGTTGTGGGACAGGGGAGCACAGATACGCAGTATTTT.

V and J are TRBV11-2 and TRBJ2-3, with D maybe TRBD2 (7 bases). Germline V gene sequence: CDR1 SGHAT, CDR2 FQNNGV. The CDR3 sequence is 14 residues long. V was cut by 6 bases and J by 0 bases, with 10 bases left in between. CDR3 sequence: CASSRGASTDTQYF. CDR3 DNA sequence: TGTGCCAGCAGTCGGGGGGCTAGCACAGATACGCAGTATTTT.